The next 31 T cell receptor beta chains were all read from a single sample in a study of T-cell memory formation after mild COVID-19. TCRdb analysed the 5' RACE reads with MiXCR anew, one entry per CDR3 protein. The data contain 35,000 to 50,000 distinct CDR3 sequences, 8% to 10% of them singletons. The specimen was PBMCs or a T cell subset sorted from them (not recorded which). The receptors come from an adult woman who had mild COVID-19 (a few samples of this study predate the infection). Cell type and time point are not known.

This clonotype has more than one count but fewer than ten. The CDR3 DNA reads TGTGCCAGTAGTTTCGAAGCGGGGGGATCCTACGAGCAGTACTTC. As protein: CASSFEAGGSYEQYF. The chain uses TRBV19 and TRBJ2-7, with 9 bases aligning to TRBD2. Trimming removed 5 bases from V and 1 base from J; junction bases left unmatched: 6. The CDR3 totals 15 residues. CDR1 LNHDA and CDR2 SQIVND come from the germline V gene (reference sequence).

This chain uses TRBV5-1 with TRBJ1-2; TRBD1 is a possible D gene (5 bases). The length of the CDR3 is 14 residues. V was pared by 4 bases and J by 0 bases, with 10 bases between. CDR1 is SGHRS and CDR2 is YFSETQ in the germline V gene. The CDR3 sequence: CASSQSGSNYGYTF. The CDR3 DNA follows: TGCGCCAGCAGCCAATCAGGGTCTAACTATGGCTACACCTTC.

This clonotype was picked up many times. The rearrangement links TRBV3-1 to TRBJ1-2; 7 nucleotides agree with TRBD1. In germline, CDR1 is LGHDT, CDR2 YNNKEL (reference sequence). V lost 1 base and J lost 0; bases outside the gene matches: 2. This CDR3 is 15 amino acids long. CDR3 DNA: TGTGCCAGCAGCCAAGGGACAGGCTCTAACTATGGCTACACCTTC. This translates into CASSQGTGSNYGYTF.

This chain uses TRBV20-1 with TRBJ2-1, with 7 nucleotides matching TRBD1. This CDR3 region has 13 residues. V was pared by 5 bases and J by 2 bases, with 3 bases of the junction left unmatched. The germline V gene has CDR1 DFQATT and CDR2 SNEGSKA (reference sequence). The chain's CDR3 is CSALTGTYNEQFF. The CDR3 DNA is TGCAGTGCTTTGACAGGGACCTACAATGAGCAGTTCTTC.

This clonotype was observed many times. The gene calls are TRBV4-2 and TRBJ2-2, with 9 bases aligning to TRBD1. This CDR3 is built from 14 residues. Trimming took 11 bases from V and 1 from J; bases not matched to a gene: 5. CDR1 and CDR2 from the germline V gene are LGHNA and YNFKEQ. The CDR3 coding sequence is TGTGCCGGTCCGGGACAGGGGAACACCGGGGAGCTGTTTTTT. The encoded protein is CAGPGQGNTGELFF.

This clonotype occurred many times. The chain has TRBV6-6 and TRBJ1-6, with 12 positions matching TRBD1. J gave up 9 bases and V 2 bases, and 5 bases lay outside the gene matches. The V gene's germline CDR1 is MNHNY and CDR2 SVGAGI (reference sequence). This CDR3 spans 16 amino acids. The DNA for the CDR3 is TGTGCCAGCAGTTACGGGGGACAGGGGGCGCCTTCACCCCTCCACTTT. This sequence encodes CASSYGGQGAPSPLHF.

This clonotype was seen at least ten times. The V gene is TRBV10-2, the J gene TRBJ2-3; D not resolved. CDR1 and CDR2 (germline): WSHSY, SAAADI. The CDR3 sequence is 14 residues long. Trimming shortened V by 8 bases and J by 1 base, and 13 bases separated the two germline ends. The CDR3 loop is CASLGNSGTDTQYF. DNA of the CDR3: TGCGCCAGCCTGGGAAACTCCGGCACAGATACGCAGTATTTT.

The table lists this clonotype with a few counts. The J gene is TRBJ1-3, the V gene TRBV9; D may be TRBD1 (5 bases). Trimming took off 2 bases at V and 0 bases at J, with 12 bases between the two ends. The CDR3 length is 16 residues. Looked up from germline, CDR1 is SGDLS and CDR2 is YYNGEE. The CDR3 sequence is CASSVRTGRSGNTIYF. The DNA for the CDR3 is TGTGCCAGCAGCGTCAGAACAGGCCGCTCTGGAAACACCATATATTTT.

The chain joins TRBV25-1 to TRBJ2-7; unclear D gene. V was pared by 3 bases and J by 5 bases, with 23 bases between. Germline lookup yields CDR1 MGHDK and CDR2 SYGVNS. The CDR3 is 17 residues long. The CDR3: CASSDSPPGGNPHEQYF. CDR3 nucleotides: TGTGCCAGCAGTGACTCCCCCCCGGGTGGGAACCCCCACGAGCAGTACTTC.

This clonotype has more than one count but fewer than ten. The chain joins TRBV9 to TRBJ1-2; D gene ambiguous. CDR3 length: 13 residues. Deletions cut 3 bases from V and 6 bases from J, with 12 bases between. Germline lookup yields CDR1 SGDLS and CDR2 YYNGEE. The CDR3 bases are TGTGCCAGCAGCGCGAGGGAGGGCGATGGCTACACCTTC. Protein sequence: CASSAREGDGYTF.

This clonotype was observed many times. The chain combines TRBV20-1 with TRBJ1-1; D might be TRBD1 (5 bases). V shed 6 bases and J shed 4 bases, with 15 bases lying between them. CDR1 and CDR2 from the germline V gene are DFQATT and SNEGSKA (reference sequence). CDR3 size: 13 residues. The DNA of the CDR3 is TGCAGTGCCCGACTGCGGGGGAGCACTGAAGCTTTCTTT. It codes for CSARLRGSTEAFF.

Here the CDR3 reads CASSFTGVVSYEQYF. CDR3 nucleotides: TGTGCCAGCAGTTTCACAGGGGTCGTTTCCTACGAGCAGTACTTC. The gene calls are TRBV12-3 or TRBV12-4 and TRBJ2-7; 7 bases align to TRBD1. The ends lost 3 bases at V and 1 base at J; junction bases unmatched: 6. This CDR3 has 15 residues.

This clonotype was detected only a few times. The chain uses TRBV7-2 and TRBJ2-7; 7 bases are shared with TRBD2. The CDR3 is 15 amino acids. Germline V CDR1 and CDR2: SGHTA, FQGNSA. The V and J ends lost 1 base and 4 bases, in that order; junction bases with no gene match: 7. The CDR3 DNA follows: TGTGCCAGCAGCTTAGAGGCGGGAGCGGCTTACGAGCAGTACTTC. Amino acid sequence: CASSLEAGAAYEQYF.

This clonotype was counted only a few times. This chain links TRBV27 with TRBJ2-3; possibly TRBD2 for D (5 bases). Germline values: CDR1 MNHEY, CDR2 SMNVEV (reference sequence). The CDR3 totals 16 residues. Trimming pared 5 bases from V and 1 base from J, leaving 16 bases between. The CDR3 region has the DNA TGTGCCAGCAGTCCCTGGACTGGGCCGGGCACAGATACGCAGTATTTT. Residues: CASSPWTGPGTDTQYF.

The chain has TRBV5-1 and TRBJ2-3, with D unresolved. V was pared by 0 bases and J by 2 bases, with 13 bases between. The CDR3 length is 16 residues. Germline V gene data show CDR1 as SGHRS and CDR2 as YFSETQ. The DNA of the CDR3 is TGCGCCAGCAGCTTGGGCGCGGTGGGCTCCACAGATACGCAGTATTTT. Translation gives CASSLGAVGSTDTQYF. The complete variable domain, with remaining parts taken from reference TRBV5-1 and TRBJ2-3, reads KAGVTQTPRYLIKTRGQQVTLSCSPISGHRSVSWYQQTPGQGLQFLFEYFSETQRNKGNFPGRFSGRQFSNSRSEMNVSTLELGDSALYLCASSLGAVGSTDTQYFGPGTRLTVL.

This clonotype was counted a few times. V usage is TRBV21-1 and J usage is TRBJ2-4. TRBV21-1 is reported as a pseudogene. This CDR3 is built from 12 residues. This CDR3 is CASSKDMSIQYF. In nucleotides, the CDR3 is TGTGCCAGCAGCAAAGACATGAGCATTCAGTACTTC.

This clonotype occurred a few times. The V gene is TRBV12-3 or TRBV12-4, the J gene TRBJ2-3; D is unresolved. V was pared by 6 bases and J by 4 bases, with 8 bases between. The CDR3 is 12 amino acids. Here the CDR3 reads CASSLSPDTQYF. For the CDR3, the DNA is TGTGCCAGCAGCCTCTCCCCAGATACGCAGTATTTT.

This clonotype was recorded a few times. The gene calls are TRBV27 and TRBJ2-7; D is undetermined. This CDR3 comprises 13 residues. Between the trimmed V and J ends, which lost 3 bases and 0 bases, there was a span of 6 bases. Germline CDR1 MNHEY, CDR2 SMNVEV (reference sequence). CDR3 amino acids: CASSFLNSYEQYF. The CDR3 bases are TGTGCCAGCAGTTTTCTTAACTCCTACGAGCAGTACTTC.

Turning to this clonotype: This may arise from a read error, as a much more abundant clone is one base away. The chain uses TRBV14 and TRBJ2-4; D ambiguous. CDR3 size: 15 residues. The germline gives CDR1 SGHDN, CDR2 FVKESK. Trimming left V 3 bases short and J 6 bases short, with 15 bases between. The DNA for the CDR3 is TGTGCCAGCAGCCACCCGAATAGCTTCGGAAACATTCAGTACTTC. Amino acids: CASSHPNSFGNIQYF.

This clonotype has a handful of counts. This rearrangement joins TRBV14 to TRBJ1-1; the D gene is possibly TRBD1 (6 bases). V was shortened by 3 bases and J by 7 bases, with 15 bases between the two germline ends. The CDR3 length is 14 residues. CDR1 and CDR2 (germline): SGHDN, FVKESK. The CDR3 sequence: CASSHKGGSDEAFF. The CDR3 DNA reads TGTGCCAGCAGCCATAAGGGGGGTAGTGATGAAGCTTTCTTT.

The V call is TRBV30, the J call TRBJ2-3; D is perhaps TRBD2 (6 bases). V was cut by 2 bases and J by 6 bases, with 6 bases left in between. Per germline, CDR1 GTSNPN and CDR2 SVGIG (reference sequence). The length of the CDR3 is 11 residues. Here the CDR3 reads CAWSSGDTQYF. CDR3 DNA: TGTGCCTGGAGTAGCGGGGATACGCAGTATTTT.

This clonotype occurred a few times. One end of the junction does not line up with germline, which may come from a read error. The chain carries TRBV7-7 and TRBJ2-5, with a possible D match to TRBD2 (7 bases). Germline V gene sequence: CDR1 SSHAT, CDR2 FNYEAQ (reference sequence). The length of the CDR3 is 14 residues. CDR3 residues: CASSPKGGSGTQYF. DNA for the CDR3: TGTGCTAGCAGCCCCAAGGGGGGGTCAGGGACCCAGTACTTC.

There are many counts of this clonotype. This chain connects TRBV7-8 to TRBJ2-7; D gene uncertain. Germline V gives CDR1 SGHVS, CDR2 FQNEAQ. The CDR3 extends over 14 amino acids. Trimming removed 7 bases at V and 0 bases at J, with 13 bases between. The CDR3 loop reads CASTLTGPSYEQYF. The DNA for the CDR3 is TGTGCCAGCACTCTAACCGGCCCCTCCTACGAGCAGTACTTC.

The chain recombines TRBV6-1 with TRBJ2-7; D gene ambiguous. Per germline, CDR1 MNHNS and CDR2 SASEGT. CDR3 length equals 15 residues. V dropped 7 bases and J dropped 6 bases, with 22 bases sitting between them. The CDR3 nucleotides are TGTGCCAGCATCCTAGGTAGTGGCCGAGCTGGCGAGCAGTACTTC. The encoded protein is CASILGSGRAGEQYF.

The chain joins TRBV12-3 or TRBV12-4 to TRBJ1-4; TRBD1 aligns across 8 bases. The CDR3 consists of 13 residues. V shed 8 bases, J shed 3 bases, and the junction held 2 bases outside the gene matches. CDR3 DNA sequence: TGTGCCAGCCGACAGGGGTCTAATGAAAAACTGTTTTTT. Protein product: CASRQGSNEKLFF.

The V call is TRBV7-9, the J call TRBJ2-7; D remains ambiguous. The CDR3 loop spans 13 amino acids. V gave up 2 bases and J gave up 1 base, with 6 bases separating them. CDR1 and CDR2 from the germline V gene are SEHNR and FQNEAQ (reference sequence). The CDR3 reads CASSLTHSYEQYF. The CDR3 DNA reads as TGTGCCAGCAGCTTAACCCATTCCTACGAGCAGTACTTC.

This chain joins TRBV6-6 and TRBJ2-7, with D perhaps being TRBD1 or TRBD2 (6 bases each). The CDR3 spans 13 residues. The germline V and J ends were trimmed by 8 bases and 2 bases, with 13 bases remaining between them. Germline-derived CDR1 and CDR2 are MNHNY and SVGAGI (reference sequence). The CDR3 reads CASRPGAAYEQYF. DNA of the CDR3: TGTGCCAGCCGGCCGGGGGCCGCCTACGAGCAGTACTTC.

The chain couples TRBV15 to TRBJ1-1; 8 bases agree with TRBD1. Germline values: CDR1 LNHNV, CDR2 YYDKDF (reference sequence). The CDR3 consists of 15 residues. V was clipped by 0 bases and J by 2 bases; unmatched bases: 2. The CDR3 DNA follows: TGTGCCACCAGCAGAGAGACAGGGGTAAACACTGAAGCTTTCTTT. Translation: CATSRETGVNTEAFF.

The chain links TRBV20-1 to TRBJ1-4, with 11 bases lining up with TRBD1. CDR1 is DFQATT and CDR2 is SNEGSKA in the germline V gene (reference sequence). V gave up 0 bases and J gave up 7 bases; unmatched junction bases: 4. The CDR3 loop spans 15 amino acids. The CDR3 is CSARDRTGGREKLFF. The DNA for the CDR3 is TGCAGTGCTAGAGATCGGACAGGGGGCCGTGAAAAACTGTTTTTT.

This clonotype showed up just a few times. The CDR3 sequence is CASSYPSGGAGANVLTF. Written as DNA, the CDR3 is TGTGCCAGCAGTTACCCTTCAGGGGGCGCCGGGGCCAACGTCCTGACTTTC. The chain has TRBV7-9 and TRBJ2-6; 8 nucleotides match TRBD1. This CDR3 is 17 amino acids long. The V segment lost 6 bases and the J segment 4 bases; nucleotides outside the gene matches: 11. Per the germline V gene, CDR1 is SEHNR and CDR2 is FQNEAQ (reference sequence).

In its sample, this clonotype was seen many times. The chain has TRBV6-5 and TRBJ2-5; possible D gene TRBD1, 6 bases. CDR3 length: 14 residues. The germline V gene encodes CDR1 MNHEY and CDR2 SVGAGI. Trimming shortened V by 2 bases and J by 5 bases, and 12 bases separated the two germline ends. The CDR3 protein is CASSYGGRVETQYF. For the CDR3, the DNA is TGTGCCAGCAGTTACGGGGGCCGGGTGGAGACCCAGTACTTC.